This entry concerns a single T cell receptor beta chain. No antigen is known for it. No clone much larger than this one lies a single base away; base qualities are absent. The library came from 5' RACE. The listed sequencing device is Illumina HiSeq 2000. A universal primer binding site was added through template switching, and the final cDNA carried a unique molecular identifier so that TCR cDNA molecules could be counted accurately. Specific primers in the conserved constant-segment region were used to synthesize first-strand cDNA for TCR alpha and beta chains. To control for contamination, every cDNA library carried two barcodes: a SMART-Mk sample barcode plus Illumina barcodes. TruSeq adapter sequences along with Illumina sample barcodes were introduced in two successive PCR steps. TCR alpha and beta cDNA libraries were sequenced on the Illumina HiSeq platform with custom primers. Per the original workflow: MiGEC was used to process raw reads and extract unique molecular identifiers, and MiXCR was used to find CDR3 positions. Recombination models were inferred per individual with the repgenHMM and IGoR tools using an EM algorithm. Shared clonotype analysis was performed with the tcR package in R, normalizing sharing by the product of cloneset sizes. To study raw recombination free of thymic and clonal selection effects, out-of-frame nonproductive sequences were analyzed. TCRdb reprocessing: public reads trimmed at Q25 with fastp, clones called with MiXCR, in-frame beta chains kept. Entries are consolidated by CDR3 protein sequence, retaining the most common genes and DNA. The V and J calls were determined by TCRdb, not by the authors. The sample contains 500,000 to 600,000 distinct CDR3 sequences, 22% of them found a single time. Around 0.91% of the sample belongs to the ten largest clones.

Taken from the germline V gene, the CDR1 and CDR2 loops are SQVTM and ANQGSEA. V is pruned by 4 bases and J by 5 bases, leaving 10 bases of the junction without a gene match. The CDR3 covers 14 residues, taking in both the cysteine and the phenylalanine. CDR3 DNA only is kept here, 42 bases in frame from base 1. Only healthy Caucasian donors were included. Three pairs of female monozygotic twins, all aged about 18 to 29 years, made up the twin cohort. Positive isolation kits from Invitrogen were used to isolate CD4+ and CD8+ T cell populations. These data come from a study of identical twins (dated by TCRdb to the mid-2010s). For the study in its entirety: TCR alpha and beta repertoires from monozygotic twins, unrelated adults of various ages and cord blood were deep-sequenced to test whether fetal clonotypes persist. To rule out contamination, the twin experiments were replicated at different times with different library preparation protocols. General conclusions and limits of the study: Abundant cord blood beta clonotypes carried fewer insertions; young adult naive repertoires showed a weaker similar trend, while memory repertoires showed none. The excess sharing between twins in beta out-of-frame sequences was weaker because fewer shared sequences reduced the signal-to-noise ratio. Out-of-frame TCR alpha sharing in monozygotic twins was systematically underestimated by recombination models, whereas sharing between unrelated individuals was in agreement with the recombination models. Because the same donors could not be followed over many years, conclusions were based on cross-sectional statistical analysis. Invariant T cells such as MAIT and iNKT could partly confound zero-insertion analyses, although diverse VJ usage argued against such confounding for most clonotypes. Compared with coincidental sharing between unrelated individuals, out-of-frame TCR alpha sequences shared between twins had an excess of sequences with low generation probability.

These data were also filed under a second study, of T cells expressing NK-cell markers. The second investigation adds: TCR beta-chain repertoires were profiled in sorted CD3+CD56+NKG2C+, CD3+CD56+NKG2C- and CD3+CD56-NKG2C+ T-cell subsets from several donors. Among the eight sequenced donors, only one was HCMV-seronegative, while the other seven were HCMV-seropositive. In several experiments an anti-gammadeltaTCR antibody was added to restrict sorting to alphabetaTCR-expressing T cells. For six donors, the dominant CD3+CD56+NKG2C+ clonotypes were among the top 10 CD8+ clonotypes and accounted for about 1.0-7.5% of CD8+ T cells. Those dominant clonotypes were again the most abundant among CD3+CD56-NKG2C+ cells in a few donors, at roughly 28.3-65%. Whether the expanded NKG2C-expressing T cell clones were specific for HCMV antigens was left unclear. All eight donors whose samples were sequenced were randomly selected healthy volunteers, three of them men and five women. HCMV serostatus was determined by detecting HCMV-specific IgG in serum with a commercial ELISA kit. MIGEC was used to demultiplex reads and group the reads by UMI, and MiTCR was used to assemble and quantify clonotypes. To exclude erroneous sequences, any TCR cDNA sequence not supported by at least two reads was discarded. The tcR package was used for downstream repertoire analysis, and clonotypes were matched between fractions using CDR3 nucleotide sequence together with V segment. Antigen specificity was annotated against VDJdb with VDJmatch, allowing one amino acid substitution in CDR3.

This receptor was identified in a woman between 18 and 30 years old in good health. Sequenced: CD4+ T cells sorted from blood. Here the chain combines TRBV29-1 and TRBJ2-5, with 7 bases in between that match TRBD2. The DNA sequence follows: TGCAGCGTTGTAAGACTAGCAGTAATTGAGACCCAGTACTTC. Translated, this is CSVVRLAVIETQYF.